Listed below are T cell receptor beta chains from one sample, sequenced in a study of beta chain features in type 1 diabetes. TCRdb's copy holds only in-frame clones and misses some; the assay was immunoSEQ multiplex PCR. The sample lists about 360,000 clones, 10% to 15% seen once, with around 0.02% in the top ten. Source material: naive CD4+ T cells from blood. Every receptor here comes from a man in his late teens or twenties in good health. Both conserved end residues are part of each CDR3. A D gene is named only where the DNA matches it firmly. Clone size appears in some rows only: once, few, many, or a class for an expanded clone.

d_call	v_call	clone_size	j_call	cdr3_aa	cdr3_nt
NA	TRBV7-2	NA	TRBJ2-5	CASTPRETQYF	TGTGCCAGCACCCCACGGGAGACCCAGTACTTC
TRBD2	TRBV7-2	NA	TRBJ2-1	CASSWRTSGGSYNEQFF	TGTGCCAGCAGCTGGCGGACTAGCGGAGGCTCCTACAATGAGCAGTTCTTC
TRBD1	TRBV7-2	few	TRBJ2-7	CASSLIRDSYEQYF	TGTGCCAGCAGCTTAATCCGGGACAGCTACGAGCAGTACTTC
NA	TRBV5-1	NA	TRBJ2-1	CASSRGLLGTEQFF	TGCGCCAGCAGCAGGGGACTCCTAGGGACTGAGCAGTTCTTC
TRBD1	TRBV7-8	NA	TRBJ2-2	CASSATGADTGELFF	TGTGCCAGCAGCGCTACAGGGGCCGACACCGGGGAGCTGTTTTTT
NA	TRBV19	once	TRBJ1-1	CASSIGRILNTEAFF	TGTGCCAGTAGTATAGGGCGGATATTGAACACTGAAGCTTTCTTT
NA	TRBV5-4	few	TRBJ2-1	CASSLPGTREYNEQFF	TGTGCCAGCAGCTTGCCTGGGACTCGGGAATACAATGAGCAGTTCTTC
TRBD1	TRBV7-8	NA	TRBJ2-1	CADAKGASNNEQFF	TGTGCCGATGCAAAGGGGGCCTCGAACAATGAGCAGTTCTTC
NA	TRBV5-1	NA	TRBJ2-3	CASSFTRDTDTQYF	TGCGCCAGCAGCTTCACGCGGGACACAGATACGCAGTATTTT
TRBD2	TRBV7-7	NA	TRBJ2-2	CASSLAGGRNTGELFF	TGTGCTAGCAGCTTAGCGGGAGGGAGGAACACCGGGGAGCTGTTTTTT
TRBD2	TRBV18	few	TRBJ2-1	CASSSGSLLTTSGSKEQFF	TGTGCCAGCTCGTCGGGATCACTACTCACGACTAGCGGGAGTAAAGAGCAGTTCTTC
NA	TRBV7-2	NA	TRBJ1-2	CASSLALVTPANYGYTF	TGTGCCAGCAGCTTAGCGCTGGTAACACCAGCTAACTATGGCTACACCTTC
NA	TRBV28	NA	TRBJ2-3	CASSTHRLTDTQYF	TGTGCCAGCAGTACCCATAGACTCACAGATACGCAGTATTTT
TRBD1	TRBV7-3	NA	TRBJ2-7	CASSSRQGAYEQYF	TGTGCCAGCAGCTCGCGACAGGGAGCCTACGAGCAGTACTTC
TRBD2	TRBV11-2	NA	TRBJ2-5	CASSKSGLAGRVQETQYF	TGTGCCAGCAGCAAATCGGGACTAGCGGGACGTGTCCAAGAGACCCAGTACTTC
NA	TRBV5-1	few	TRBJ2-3	CASSLGRTPISTDTQYF	TGCGCCAGCAGCTTGGGACGGACACCTATTAGCACAGATACGCAGTATTTT
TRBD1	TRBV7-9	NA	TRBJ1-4	CASSLGQGSNEKLFF	TGTGCCAGCAGCTTAGGACAGGGGTCTAATGAAAAACTGTTTTTT
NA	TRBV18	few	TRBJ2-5	CASCRQVEETQYF	TGTGCCAGCTGCCGACAGGTCGAAGAGACCCAGTACTTC
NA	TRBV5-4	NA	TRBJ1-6	CASSFGYNSPLHF	TGTGCCAGCAGCTTCGGGTATAATTCACCCCTCCACTTT
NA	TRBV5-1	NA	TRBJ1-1	CASSLGARGTEAFF	TGCGCCAGCAGCTTGGGGGCGCGGGGCACTGAAGCTTTCTTT
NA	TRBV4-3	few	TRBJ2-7	CASSQDRRRAAYEQYF	TGCGCCAGCAGCCAAGATCGGAGGCGGGCGGCCTACGAGCAGTACTTC
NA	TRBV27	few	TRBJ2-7	CASSPRTVLYEQYF	TGTGCCAGCAGTCCTAGGACAGTCCTCTACGAGCAGTACTTC
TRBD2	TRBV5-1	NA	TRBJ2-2	CASSLEASGGSTGELFF	TGCGCCAGCAGCTTGGAAGCCAGCGGGGGGAGCACCGGGGAGCTGTTTTTT
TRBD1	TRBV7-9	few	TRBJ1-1	CAIDRGWTEAFF	TGTGCCATCGACAGGGGGTGGACTGAAGCTTTCTTT
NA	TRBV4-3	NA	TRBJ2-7	CASSQDPFYEQYF	TGCGCCAGCAGCCAAGACCCGTTCTACGAGCAGTACTTC
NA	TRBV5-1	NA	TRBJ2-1	CASSIDRSSYNEQFF	TGCGCCAGCAGCATAGACAGAAGCTCCTACAATGAGCAGTTCTTC
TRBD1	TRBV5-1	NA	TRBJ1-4	CASSEGQGFEKLFF	TGCGCCAGCAGCGAGGGACAGGGTTTTGAAAAACTGTTTTTT
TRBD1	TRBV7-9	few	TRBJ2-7	CASSSDRGLPYEQYF	TGTGCCAGCAGCTCGGACAGGGGGCTTCCCTACGAGCAGTACTTC
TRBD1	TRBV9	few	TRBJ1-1	CASSAGGSRTEAFF	TGTGCCAGCAGCGCAGGGGGAAGCAGGACTGAAGCTTTCTTT
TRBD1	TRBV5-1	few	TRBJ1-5	CASSLEPGGDNQPQHF	TGCGCCAGCAGCTTGGAACCAGGGGGCGACAATCAGCCCCAGCATTTT
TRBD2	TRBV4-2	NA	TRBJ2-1	CASSQGIPSGNEQFF	TGTGCCAGCAGCCAAGGCATCCCTAGCGGCAATGAGCAGTTCTTC
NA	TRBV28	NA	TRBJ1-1	CASTRTVNTEAFF	TGTGCCAGCACTAGGACAGTGAACACTGAAGCTTTCTTT
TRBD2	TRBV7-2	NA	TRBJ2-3	CASKEASGSADTQYF	TGTGCCAGCAAAGAGGCTAGCGGTAGCGCAGATACGCAGTATTTT
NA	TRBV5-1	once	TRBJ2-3	CASSFASSLADTQYF	TGCGCCAGCAGCTTTGCTAGCTCATTGGCAGATACGCAGTATTTT
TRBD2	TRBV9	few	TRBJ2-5	CASSGLGLAGDARETQYF	TGTGCCAGCAGCGGGCTGGGACTAGCGGGAGACGCTCGGGAGACCCAGTACTTC
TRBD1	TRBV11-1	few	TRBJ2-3	CASSQPGQGTTDTQYF	TGTGCCAGCAGCCAACCGGGACAGGGGACCACAGATACGCAGTATTTT